This T cell receptor beta chain stems from a study of cytomegalovirus exposure and HLA in healthy donors. Turning to the study itself: Findings of an earlier analysis included roughly 110 million unique TCR beta sequences from some 180 million T cells.

Primers for the PCR totalled 60 Vbeta and 13 Jbeta. Here immunoSEQ multiplex PCR was the method, and the copy in TCRdb shows in-frame clones only, minus some. The sample lists some 90,000 clones; 80% to 85% were seen once. The CDR3 sequence is 12 residues long. Germline assignment: CDR1 MDHEN and CDR2 SYDVKM. Between the trimmed V and J ends, which lost 4 bases and 9 bases, there was a span of 10 bases. Sequencing was done on a sample of PBMCs. The genes are TRBV28 and TRBJ2-1; D ambiguous. This TCR came from a woman between 70 and 85 years old in good health and CMV-seropositive. CDR3 sequence: CASSSSASEQFF. The CDR3 DNA sequence: TGTGCCAGCAGTTCATCGGCTAGTGAGCAGTTCTTC. The full variable domain, completed using reference TRBV28 and TRBJ2-1, is DVKVTQSSRYLVKRTGEKVFLECVQDMDHENMFWYRQDPGLGLRLIYFSYDVKMKEKGDIPEGYSVSREKKERFSLILESASTNQTSMYLCASSSSASEQFFGPGTRLTVL.